This T cell receptor beta chain came from a study of graft-versus-host responses after intestinal transplantation. The wider study: The transplants performed in recipients were multivisceral, liver-intestinal, or isolated intestinal. For about three years after anti-thymocyte globulin induction, all recipients took tacrolimus and steroids.

Points from the study as a whole: Recipient marrow contained GvH clones, some of which appeared first in ileum or blood. Early HvG declines after transplant were associated with peak circulating GvH clone levels.

For this clone: What it binds is not known.

Sequencing used immunoSEQ multiplex PCR; TCRdb keeps in-frame clones, though not all of them. Altogether more than 50,000 clones are present, about 90% being singletons, with the ten largest covering roughly 6%. V was trimmed by 1 base and J by 0 bases, leaving 19 bases between them. CDR1 is SGHVS, CDR2 FQNEAQ, per germline. CDR3 size: 19 residues. The rearrangement joins TRBV7-8 to TRBJ2-1, with a possible D match to TRBD2 (5 bases). The sequencing used PBMCs, collected approximately 660 days after intestinal transplant. This TCR was sampled from a human patient who received an intestinal transplant, so some T cells may come from the graft donor. The chain's CDR3 is CASSLGAGVFPSSYNEQFF. The CDR3 DNA reads as TGTGCCAGCAGCTTAGGTGCCGGGGTTTTTCCGAGCTCCTACAATGAGCAGTTCTTC. The variable domain in full, with the rest retrieved from reference TRBV7-8 and TRBJ2-1, is GAGVSQSPRYKVAKRGQDVALRCDPISGHVSLFWYQQALGQGPEFLTYFQNEAQLDKSGLPSDRFFAERPEGSVSTLKIQRTQQEDSAVYLCASSLGAGVFPSSYNEQFFGPGTRLTVL.